These 2 T cell receptor beta chains were all obtained from the same sample, sequenced in a study of blood T cell repertoires in COVID-19. This table comes from immunoSEQ multiplex PCR, and its TCRdb copy is limited to in-frame clones, with some not included. Here the sample spans approximately 300,000 clones, approximately 90% being singletons. The sequenced sample consisted of peripheral blood. All receptors derive from a woman aged 45-65 years with COVID-19, enrolled during active disease.

The chain recombines TRBV29-1 with TRBJ1-1; 10 bases agree with TRBD1. Germline assignment: CDR1 SQVTM and CDR2 ANQGSEA. CDR3 length equals 13 residues. The CDR3 sequence is CRTGGLLNTEAFF. The CDR3 bases are TGCAGGACAGGGGGCCTTCTGAACACTGAAGCTTTCTTT.

This chain links TRBV5-1 with TRBJ2-1, with TRBD2 identical over 7 bases. The V and J ends lost 0 bases and 0 bases, in that order; junction bases with no gene match: 3. The CDR3 runs to 16 residues. The V gene's germline CDR1 is SGHRS and CDR2 YFSETQ. CDR3 residues: CASSLAGGSSYNEQFF. CDR3 sequence (DNA): TGCGCCAGCAGCTTGGCCGGGGGGAGCTCCTACAATGAGCAGTTCTTC.